This T cell receptor beta chain emerged from a study of cytomegalovirus exposure and HLA in healthy donors. The study, taken as a whole, reports: In vitro assays verified that three CMV-associated chains recognized CMV antigens specifically. Sequencing likely caused a cluster of highly shared sequence variants. By a later analysis, the bulk of CMV-associated TCR beta chains appeared HLA-restricted.

As for this clone: Its antigen is not known.

CDR3 length: 15 residues. In germline, CDR1 is MGHRA, CDR2 YSYEKL. The ends were cut back, 5 bases at V and 2 bases at J, with 14 bases in the middle. PCR used 60 Vbeta primers and 13 Jbeta primers. Clones were read by immunoSEQ multiplex PCR, and TCRdb kept only the in-frame ones, dropping some. This sample's table reports some 130,000 clones. The clonotype was recovered from a middle-aged woman in good health and CMV-seropositive. V usage is TRBV4-1 and J usage is TRBJ2-3, with D maybe TRBD2 (6 bases). Sequencing was done on a sample of PBMCs. The CDR3: CASSNRLVDTDTQYF. As DNA, the CDR3 is TGCGCCAGCAGCAATCGACTAGTAGACACAGATACGCAGTATTTT.